This T cell receptor (beta chain) was profiled in a study of identifying expanded T cells in peripheral blood. Findings and limits, study-wide: Over approximately two and four weeks, about 16 and 19 clones changed, versus 1.2 between replicates.

Healthy donors had no documented immune events, such as infections, while sampled. Using immunoSEQ multiplex PCR, the repertoire was profiled, and TCRdb retains in-frame clones only, with some absent. The sample has about 120,000 clones, 84% seen once. V was cut by 1 base and J by 4 bases, with 1 base left in between. The CDR3 is 11 amino acids. Germline V gene data show CDR1 as SGHVS and CDR2 as FQNEAQ. As for this clone: Antigen unknown.

The rearrangement joins TRBV7-8 to TRBJ2-5; D is undetermined. The TCR originated in a person between 18 and 70 years old in good health. Sequencing input: blood. The chain's CDR3 is CASSLVETQYF. The CDR3 DNA sequence: TGTGCCAGCAGCTTAGTAGAGACCCAGTACTTC.